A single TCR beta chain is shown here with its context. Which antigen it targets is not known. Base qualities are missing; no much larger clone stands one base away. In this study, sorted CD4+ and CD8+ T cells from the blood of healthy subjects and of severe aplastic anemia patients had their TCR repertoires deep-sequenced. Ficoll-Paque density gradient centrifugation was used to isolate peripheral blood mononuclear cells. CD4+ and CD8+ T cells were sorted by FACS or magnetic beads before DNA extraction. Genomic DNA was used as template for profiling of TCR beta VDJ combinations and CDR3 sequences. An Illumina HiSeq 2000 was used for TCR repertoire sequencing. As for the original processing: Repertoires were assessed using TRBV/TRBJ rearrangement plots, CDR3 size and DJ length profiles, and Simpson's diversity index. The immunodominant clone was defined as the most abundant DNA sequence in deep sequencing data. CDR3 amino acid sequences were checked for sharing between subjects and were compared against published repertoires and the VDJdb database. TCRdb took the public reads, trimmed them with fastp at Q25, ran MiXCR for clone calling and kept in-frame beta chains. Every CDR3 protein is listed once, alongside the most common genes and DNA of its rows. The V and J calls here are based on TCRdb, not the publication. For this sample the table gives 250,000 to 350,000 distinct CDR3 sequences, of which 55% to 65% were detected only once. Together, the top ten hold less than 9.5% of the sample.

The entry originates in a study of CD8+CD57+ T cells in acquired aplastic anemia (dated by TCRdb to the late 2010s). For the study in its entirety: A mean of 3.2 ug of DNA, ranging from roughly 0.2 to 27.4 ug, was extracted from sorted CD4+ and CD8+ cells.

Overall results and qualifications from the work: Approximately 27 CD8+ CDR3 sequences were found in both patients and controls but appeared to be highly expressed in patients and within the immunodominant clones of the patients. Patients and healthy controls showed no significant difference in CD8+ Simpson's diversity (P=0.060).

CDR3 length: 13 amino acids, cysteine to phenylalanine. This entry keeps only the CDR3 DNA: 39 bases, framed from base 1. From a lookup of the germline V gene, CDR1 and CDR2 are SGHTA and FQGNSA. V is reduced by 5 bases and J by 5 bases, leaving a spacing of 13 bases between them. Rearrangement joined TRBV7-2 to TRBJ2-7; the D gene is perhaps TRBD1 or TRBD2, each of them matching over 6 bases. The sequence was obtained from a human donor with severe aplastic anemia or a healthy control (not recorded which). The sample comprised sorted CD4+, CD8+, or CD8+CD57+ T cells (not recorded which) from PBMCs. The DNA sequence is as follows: TGTGCCAGCAGCAAGGGGGGAAGCCACGAGCAGTACTTC. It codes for CASSKGGSHEQYF.